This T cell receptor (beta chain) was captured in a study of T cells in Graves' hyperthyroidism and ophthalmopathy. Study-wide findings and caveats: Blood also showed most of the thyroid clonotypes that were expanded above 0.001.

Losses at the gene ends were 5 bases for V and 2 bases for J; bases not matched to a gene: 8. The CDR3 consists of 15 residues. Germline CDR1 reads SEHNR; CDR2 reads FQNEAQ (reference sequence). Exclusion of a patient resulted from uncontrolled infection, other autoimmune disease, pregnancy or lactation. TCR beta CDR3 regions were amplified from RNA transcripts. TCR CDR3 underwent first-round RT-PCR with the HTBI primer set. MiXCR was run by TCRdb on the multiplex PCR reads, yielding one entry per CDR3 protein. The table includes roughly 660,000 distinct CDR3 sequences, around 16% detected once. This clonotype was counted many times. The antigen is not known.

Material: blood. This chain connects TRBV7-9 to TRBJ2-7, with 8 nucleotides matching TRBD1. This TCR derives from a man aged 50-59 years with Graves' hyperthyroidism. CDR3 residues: CASSGGTGQTYEQYF. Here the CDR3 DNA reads TGTGCCAGCAGCGGGGGGACAGGCCAAACCTACGAGCAGTACTTC.